The rows below give T cell receptor beta chains drawn from one sample of a study of blood T cell repertoires in COVID-19. Generated by immunoSEQ multiplex PCR, the TCRdb table keeps only in-frame clones and is missing some. Here the sample spans roughly 700,000 clones, 80% to 90% being singletons. The sample consisted of peripheral blood. These receptors came from a young woman with acute or convalescent COVID-19. Both conserved end residues are trimmed from each CDR3. Each record gives: V gene, J gene, clone size, CDR3 protein. Expanded clones are given a class, and other clones once, few, many or no size at all.

>TRBV3-1/TRBV3-2|TRBJ1-1|NA
ASSPPGGRTEAF
>TRBV28|TRBJ1-5|NA
ASSWDPGVGNQPQH
>TRBV19|TRBJ2-7|NA
ASSVTGQGNQY
>TRBV5-1|TRBJ1-2|NA
ASKRDYGYT
>TRBV29-1|TRBJ2-1|NA
SVREGRQNFYNEQF
>TRBV7-9|TRBJ2-3|once
ASSPRGGGTDTQY
>TRBV3-1/TRBV3-2|TRBJ1-2|NA
ASSRRGAVGYGYT
>TRBV4-3|TRBJ1-2|NA
ASSPGQGNYGYT
>TRBV4-1|TRBJ2-3|NA
ASSQQRWDTQY
>TRBV6-1|TRBJ1-5|NA
ASSEGGGRSNQPQH
>TRBV5-1|TRBJ1-2|NA
ASSPGGGYT
>TRBV9|TRBJ1-2|NA
ASSLGTVFGYT
>TRBV14|TRBJ2-7|few
ASSQEVGSSYEQY
>TRBV30|TRBJ2-7|NA
AWSGQSYEQY
>TRBV12-5|TRBJ1-2|once
ASGPRQGQGYT
>TRBV11-2|TRBJ1-4|NA
ASSSRDRGEKLF
>TRBV19|TRBJ1-1|NA
ASSIFATQMNTEAF